This T cell receptor (beta chain) was sequenced during a study of chemoradiotherapy in HPV16-positive cancers (dated by TCRdb to 2021 to 2024). About the full investigation: Using functional T-cell assays on cells from a couple of HPV16-positive patients, the researchers defined candidate HPV-specific T-cell clones and common TCR motifs. The candidate HPV-specific TCRs and motifs were subsequently tracked in TCR repertoires obtained from roughly 78 patients with HPV-related cancers. The study set out to ask whether T-cell immunity against the HPV oncoproteins E6 and E7 changes over the course of chemoradiotherapy and whether that immunity affects survival.

A note on this clone: The antigen it binds to is not known. Per-nucleotide qualities are absent, and no much larger clonotype sits a single base away.

Because repertoires were sampled repeatedly during chemoradiotherapy, clonal expansion in the tumor microenvironment could be followed. Per the germline V gene (reference sequence), GTSNPN is the CDR1 and SVGIG is the CDR2. The CDR3 numbers 14 residues from cysteine through phenylalanine. The CDR3 DNA has 42 bases and is translated from base 1. The junction shows trimming of 2 bases on V and 4 bases on J, plus 14 bases between the germline ends. What the research found in general, with its limitations: Expansion of candidate HPV-specific clones and E7-related TCR motifs was observed in the tumor microenvironment during treatment, whereas no such expansion was observed for non-HPV-specific T cells. The functional definition of HPV-specific T cells came from only two HPV16-positive patients, and the survival association was reported for HPV16-positive patients. Among HPV16-positive patients, expansion of HPV-responsive T cells during chemoradiotherapy was associated with better recurrence-free survival.

Receptor libraries were prepared by the immunoSEQ multiplex PCR assay. TCRdb took this table from immuneACCESS and kept in-frame rearrangements with V and J called. Such tables lack part of the clones; where checked against another copy, unresolved V genes explain under half of the gap, and the rest is unexplained. The sample table records about 4,400 clones; 90% of these occur just once. About 3.1% of the sample rests with the top ten. The sequence is built from TRBV30 and TRBJ1-2; TRBD1 is a weak D gene call, 5 bases matching. This clonotype originated in a human donor with HPV-associated anogenital cancer. The sample was gathered from a patient who underwent chemoradiotherapy. The DNA sequence is given as TGTGCCTGGAGTCCGAGACAGTCGGTCTATGGCTACACCTTC. Translated, it gives CAWSPRQSVYGYTF.